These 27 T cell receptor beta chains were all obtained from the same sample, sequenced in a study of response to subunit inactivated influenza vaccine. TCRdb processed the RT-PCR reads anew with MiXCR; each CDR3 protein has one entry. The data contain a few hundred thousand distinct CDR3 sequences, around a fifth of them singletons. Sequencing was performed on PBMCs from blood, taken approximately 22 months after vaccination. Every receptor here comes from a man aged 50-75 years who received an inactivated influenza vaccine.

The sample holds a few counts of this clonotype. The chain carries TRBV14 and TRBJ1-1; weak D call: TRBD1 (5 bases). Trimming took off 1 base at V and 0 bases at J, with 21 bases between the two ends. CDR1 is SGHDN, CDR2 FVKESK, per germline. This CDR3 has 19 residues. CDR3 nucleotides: TGTGCCAGCAGCCAAGGCTCACCAAGTAGGGACCGACTGAACACTGAAGCTTTCTTT. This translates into CASSQGSPSRDRLNTEAFF.

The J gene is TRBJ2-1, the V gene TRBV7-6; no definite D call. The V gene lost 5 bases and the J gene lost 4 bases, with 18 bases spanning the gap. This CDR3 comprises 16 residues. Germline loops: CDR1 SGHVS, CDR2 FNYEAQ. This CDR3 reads CASSPRGPTLYNEQFF. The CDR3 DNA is TGTGCCAGCAGCCCGCGAGGACCCACCCTGTACAATGAGCAGTTCTTC.

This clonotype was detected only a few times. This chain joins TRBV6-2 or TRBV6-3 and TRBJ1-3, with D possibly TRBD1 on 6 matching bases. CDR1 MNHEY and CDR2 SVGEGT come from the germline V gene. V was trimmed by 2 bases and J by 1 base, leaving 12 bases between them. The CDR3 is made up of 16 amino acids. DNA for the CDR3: TGTGCCAGCAGTTACAAACGGGGGCAGTCTGGAAACACCATATATTTT. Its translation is CASSYKRGQSGNTIYF.

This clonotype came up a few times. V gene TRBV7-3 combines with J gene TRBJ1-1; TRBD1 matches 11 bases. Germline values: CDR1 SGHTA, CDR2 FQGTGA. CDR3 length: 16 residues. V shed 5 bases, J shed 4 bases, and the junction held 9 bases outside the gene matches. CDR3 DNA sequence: TGTGCCAGCAGCCCAACCTCAGGGACAGGGGGCACTGAAGCTTTCTTT. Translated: CASSPTSGTGGTEAFF.

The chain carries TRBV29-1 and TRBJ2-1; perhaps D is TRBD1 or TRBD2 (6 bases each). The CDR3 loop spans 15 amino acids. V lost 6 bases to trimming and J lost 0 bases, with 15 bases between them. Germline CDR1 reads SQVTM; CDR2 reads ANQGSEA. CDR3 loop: CSVAAGGRSYNEQFF. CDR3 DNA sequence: TGCAGCGTGGCCGCCGGGGGCCGCTCCTACAATGAGCAGTTCTTC.

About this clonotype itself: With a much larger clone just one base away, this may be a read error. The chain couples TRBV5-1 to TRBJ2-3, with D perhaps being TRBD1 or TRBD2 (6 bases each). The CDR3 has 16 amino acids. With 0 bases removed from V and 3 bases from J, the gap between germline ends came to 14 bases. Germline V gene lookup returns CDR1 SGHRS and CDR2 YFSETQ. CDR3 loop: CASSLGSGASTDTQYF. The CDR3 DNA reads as TGCGCCAGCAGCTTGGGTTCGGGGGCTTCAACAGATACGCAGTATTTT.

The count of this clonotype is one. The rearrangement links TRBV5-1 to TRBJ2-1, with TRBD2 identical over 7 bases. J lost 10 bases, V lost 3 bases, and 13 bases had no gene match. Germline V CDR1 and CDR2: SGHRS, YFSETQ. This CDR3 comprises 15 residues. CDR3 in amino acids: CASSSGTTAPHEQFF. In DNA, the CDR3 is TGCGCCAGCAGCTCCGGGACTACCGCCCCCCACGAGCAGTTCTTC.

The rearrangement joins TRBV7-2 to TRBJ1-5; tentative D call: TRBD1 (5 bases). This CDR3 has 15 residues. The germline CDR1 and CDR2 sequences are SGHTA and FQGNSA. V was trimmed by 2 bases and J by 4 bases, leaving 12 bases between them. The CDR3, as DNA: TGTGCCAGCAGCTTAATCGGTACAGGTAATCAGCCCCAGCATTTT. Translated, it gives CASSLIGTGNQPQHF.

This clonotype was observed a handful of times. The CDR3 region is CASSEDYNSPLHF. In DNA, the CDR3 is TGTGCCAGCAGTGAAGACTATAATTCACCCCTCCACTTT. The J gene is TRBJ1-6, the V gene TRBV6-1; D is undetermined. This CDR3 region has 13 residues. Germline lookup yields CDR1 MNHNS and CDR2 SASEGT. V was trimmed by 1 base and J by 3 bases, leaving 1 base between them.

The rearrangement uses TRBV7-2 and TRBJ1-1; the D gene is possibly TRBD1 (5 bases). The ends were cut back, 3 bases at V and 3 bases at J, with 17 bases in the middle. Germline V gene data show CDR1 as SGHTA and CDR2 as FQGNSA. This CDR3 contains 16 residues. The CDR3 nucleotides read TGTGCCAGCAGCTTTGGAGGGGCGCGGAGAGACACTGAAGCTTTCTTT. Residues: CASSFGGARRDTEAFF.

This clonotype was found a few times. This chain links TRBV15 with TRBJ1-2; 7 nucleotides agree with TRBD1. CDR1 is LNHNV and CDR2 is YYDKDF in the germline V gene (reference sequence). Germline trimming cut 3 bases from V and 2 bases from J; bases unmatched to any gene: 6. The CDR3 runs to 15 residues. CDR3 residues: CATSREIQGNYGYTF. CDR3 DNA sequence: TGTGCCACCAGCAGGGAAATACAGGGGAACTATGGCTACACCTTC.

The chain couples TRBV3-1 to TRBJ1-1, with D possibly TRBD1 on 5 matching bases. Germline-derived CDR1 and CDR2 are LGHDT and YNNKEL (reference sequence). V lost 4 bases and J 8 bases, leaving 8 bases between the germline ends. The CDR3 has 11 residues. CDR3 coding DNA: TGTGCCAGCAGCCTGGGGCAAGAAGCTTTCTTT. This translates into CASSLGQEAFF. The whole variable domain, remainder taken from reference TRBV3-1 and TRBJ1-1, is DTAVSQTPKYLVTQMGNDKSIKCEQNLGHDTMYWYKQDSKKFLKIMFSYNNKELIINETVPNRFSPKSPDKAHLNLHINSLELGDSAVYFCASSLGQEAFFGQGTRLTVV.

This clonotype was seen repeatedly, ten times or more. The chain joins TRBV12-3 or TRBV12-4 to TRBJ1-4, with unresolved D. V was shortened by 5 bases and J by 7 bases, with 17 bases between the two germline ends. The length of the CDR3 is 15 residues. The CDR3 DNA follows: TGTGCCAGCAGTCCCCGATTAACAGCATTTGAAAAACTGTTTTTT. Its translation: CASSPRLTAFEKLFF.

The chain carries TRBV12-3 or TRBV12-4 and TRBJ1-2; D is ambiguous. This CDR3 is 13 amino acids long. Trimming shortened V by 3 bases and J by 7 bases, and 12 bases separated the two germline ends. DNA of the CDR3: TGTGCCAGCAGTTTTGGGAACCTGGGTGGCTACACCTTC. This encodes CASSFGNLGGYTF.

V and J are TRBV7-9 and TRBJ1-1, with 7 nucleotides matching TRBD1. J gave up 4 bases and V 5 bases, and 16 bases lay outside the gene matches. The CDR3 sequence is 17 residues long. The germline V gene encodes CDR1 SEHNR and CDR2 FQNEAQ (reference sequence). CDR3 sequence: CASSPQLLTGTATEAFF. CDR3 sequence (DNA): TGTGCCAGCAGCCCACAACTATTAACAGGGACAGCCACTGAAGCTTTCTTT.

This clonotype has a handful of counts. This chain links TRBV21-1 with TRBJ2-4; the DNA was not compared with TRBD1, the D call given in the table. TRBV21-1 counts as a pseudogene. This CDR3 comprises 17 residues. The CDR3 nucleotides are TGTGCCAGCAGCAGAAGCAAGGGACAGATAGCCAAAAACATTCAGTACTTC. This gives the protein CASSRSKGQIAKNIQYF.

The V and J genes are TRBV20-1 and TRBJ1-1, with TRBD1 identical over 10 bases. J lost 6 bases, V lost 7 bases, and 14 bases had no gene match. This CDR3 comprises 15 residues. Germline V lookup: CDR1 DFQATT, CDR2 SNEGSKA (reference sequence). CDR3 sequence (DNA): TGCAGTGTCCCACCCTTAGACAGGGGGCACGCTGAAGCTTTCTTT. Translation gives CSVPPLDRGHAEAFF.

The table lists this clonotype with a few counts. CDR3 in amino acids: CASSLWGGGTDTQYF. CDR3 in DNA: TGTGCCAGCAGTTTATGGGGCGGGGGCACAGATACGCAGTATTTT. The rearrangement links TRBV27 to TRBJ2-3; a possible D gene is TRBD2 (6 bases). This CDR3 contains 15 residues. The V gene's germline CDR1 is MNHEY and CDR2 SMNVEV (reference sequence). V was clipped by 1 base and J by 1 base, with 9 bases between them.

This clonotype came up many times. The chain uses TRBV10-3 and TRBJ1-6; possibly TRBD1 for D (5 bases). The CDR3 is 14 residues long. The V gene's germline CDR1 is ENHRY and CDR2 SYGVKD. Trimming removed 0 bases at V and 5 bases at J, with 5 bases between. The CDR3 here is CAISESGDNSPLHF. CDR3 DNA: TGTGCCATCAGTGAGTCGGGGGATAATTCACCCCTCCACTTT.

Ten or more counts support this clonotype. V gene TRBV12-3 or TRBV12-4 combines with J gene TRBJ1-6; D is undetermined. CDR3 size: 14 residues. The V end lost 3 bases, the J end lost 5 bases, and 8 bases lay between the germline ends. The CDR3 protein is CASSFKGNNSPLHF. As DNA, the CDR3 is TGTGCCAGCAGTTTCAAAGGGAATAATTCACCCCTCCACTTT.

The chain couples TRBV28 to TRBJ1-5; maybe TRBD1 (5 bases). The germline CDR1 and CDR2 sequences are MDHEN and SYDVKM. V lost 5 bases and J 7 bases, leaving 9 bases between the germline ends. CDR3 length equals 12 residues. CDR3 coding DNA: TGTGCCAGCAGTGGGGCCCGGCAGCCCCAGCATTTT. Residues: CASSGARQPQHF.

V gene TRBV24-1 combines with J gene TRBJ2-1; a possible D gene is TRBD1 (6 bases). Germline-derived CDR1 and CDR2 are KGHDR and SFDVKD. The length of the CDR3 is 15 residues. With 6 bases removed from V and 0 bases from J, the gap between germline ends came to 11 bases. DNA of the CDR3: TGTGCCACCAGTACTCTAGGGGGCTCCTACAATGAGCAGTTCTTC. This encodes CATSTLGGSYNEQFF.

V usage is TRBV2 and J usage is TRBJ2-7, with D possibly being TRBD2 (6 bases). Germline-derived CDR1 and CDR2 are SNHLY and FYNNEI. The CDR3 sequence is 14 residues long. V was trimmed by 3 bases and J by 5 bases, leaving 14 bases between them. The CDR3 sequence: CASSEGGSHHEQYF. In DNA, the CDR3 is TGTGCCAGCAGTGAGGGGGGTAGCCACCACGAGCAGTACTTC.

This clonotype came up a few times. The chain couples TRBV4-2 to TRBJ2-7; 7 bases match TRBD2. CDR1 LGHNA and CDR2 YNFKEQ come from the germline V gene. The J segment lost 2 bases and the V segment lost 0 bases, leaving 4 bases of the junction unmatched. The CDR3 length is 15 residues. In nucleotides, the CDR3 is TGTGCCAGCAGCCAAGAGGGGGGGGGTCCCTACGAGCAGTACTTC. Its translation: CASSQEGGGPYEQYF.

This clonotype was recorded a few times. CDR3 region: CASSRNRDEQFF. The CDR3 DNA follows: TGTGCCAGCAGCCGAAATAGGGATGAGCAGTTCTTC. The chain links TRBV11-2 to TRBJ2-1, with D unresolved. CDR1 and CDR2 from the germline V gene are SGHAT and FQNNGV. The CDR3 has 12 amino acids. V was trimmed by 5 bases and J by 8 bases, leaving 10 bases between them.

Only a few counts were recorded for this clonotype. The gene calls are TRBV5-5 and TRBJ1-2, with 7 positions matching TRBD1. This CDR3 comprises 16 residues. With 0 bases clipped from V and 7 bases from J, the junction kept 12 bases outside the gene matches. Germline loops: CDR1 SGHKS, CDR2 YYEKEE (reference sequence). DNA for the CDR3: TGTGCCAGCAGCTTGGACTACAGGGGACTGCGCCCTGGCTACACCTTC. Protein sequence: CASSLDYRGLRPGYTF.

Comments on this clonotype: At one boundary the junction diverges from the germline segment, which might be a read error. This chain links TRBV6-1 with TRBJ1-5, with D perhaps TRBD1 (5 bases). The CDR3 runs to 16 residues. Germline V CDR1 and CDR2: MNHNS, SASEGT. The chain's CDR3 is CASSPGPMGRSQSQHF. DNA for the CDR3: TGTGCCAGCAGCCCGGGACCTATGGGACGCAGTCAGTCCCAGCATTTT.